What follows are 31 T cell receptor beta chains derived from one specimen sequenced in a study of cytomegalovirus exposure and HLA in healthy donors. Primers: 60 Vbeta forward and 13 Jbeta reverse. Generated by immunoSEQ multiplex PCR, the TCRdb table keeps only in-frame clones and is missing some. The sample yields more than 95,000 clones, roughly 10% seen once. Sequencing was carried out using PBMCs. These receptors were taken from a woman under 30 in good health and CMV-seropositive.

The genes are TRBV21-1 and TRBJ2-5; the D call TRBD2 from the table was never checked on the DNA. TRBV21-1 is flagged as a pseudogene. The CDR3 is made up of 14 amino acids. This CDR3 is CASPLRLAGETQYF. As DNA, the CDR3 is TGTGCCAGCCCCTTAAGACTAGCAGGAGAGACCCAGTACTTC.

The V and J genes are TRBV6-5 and TRBJ1-2, with D uncertain. CDR3 length: 15 residues. The germline V gene has CDR1 MNHEY and CDR2 SVGAGI. Trimming left V 2 bases short and J 4 bases short, with 14 bases between. The CDR3, as DNA: TGTGCCAGCAGTTACAATCTGGGCACACTCTATGGCTACACCTTC. Its translation: CASSYNLGTLYGYTF.

V and J are TRBV28 and TRBJ2-1, with D possibly matching TRBD2 (5 bases). Trimming took off 4 bases at V and 6 bases at J, with 16 bases between the two ends. The CDR3 spans 15 residues. Germline V lookup: CDR1 MDHEN, CDR2 SYDVKM. CDR3 sequence: CASSSSMRVFNEQFF. Here the CDR3 DNA reads TGTGCCAGCAGTTCGTCGATGAGGGTATTCAATGAGCAGTTCTTC.

This clone occurred a few times. J is TRBJ2-2 and V is TRBV10-1; 11 bases match TRBD2. Germline V gene sequence: CDR1 WNHNN, CDR2 SYGVQD (reference sequence). The length of the CDR3 is 15 residues. V was clipped by 6 bases and J by 6 bases; unmatched bases: 6. The DNA of the CDR3 is TGCGCCAGCAGCCCCAGGACTAGCGGGTCCGGGGAGCTGTTTTTT. The encoded protein is CASSPRTSGSGELFF.

This clone came up a few times. The chain carries TRBV6-5 and TRBJ2-5, with D maybe TRBD2 (5 bases). Germline loops: CDR1 MNHEY, CDR2 SVGAGI. This CDR3 region has 14 residues. Trimming shortened V by 5 bases and J by 5 bases, and 15 bases separated the two germline ends. The CDR3 loop reads CASSPTARGETQYF. The DNA of the CDR3 is TGTGCCAGCAGTCCCACGGCGAGAGGGGAGACCCAGTACTTC.

In this sample, this clone turned up a few times. The chain links TRBV5-1 to TRBJ2-3, with 10 bases identical to TRBD2. In germline, CDR1 is SGHRS, CDR2 YFSETQ. J lost 1 base, V lost 4 bases, and 3 bases had no gene match. CDR3 size: 15 residues. DNA for the CDR3: TGCGCCAGCAGCCGGGGGACTAGCGGCACAGATACGCAGTATTTT. This translates into CASSRGTSGTDTQYF.

This clone was observed a handful of times. An end of the junction differs from the germline gene, which may be a read error. The rearrangement uses TRBV30 and TRBJ1-5; the D is unclear. CDR3 length: 13 amino acids. Germline-derived CDR1 and CDR2 are GTSNPN and SVGIG (reference sequence). CDR3 nucleotide sequence: TGTGCCTGGAGTGCCCCTAGCACTCAGCCCCAGCATTTT. Amino acid sequence: CAWSAPSTQPQHF.

The chain uses TRBV30 and TRBJ1-2; the D is unclear. Germline lookup yields CDR1 GTSNPN and CDR2 SVGIG (reference sequence). This CDR3 is 12 amino acids long. Trimming pared 4 bases from V and 0 bases from J, leaving 6 bases between. The CDR3 DNA sequence: TGTGCCTGGAACCCTACTAACTATGGCTACACCTTC. It specifies CAWNPTNYGYTF.

This clone appeared a few times. An end of the junction differs from the germline gene, which may be a read error. V is TRBV7-7 and J is TRBJ2-7, with 7 bases fitting TRBD2. Germline V CDR1 and CDR2: SSHAT, FNYEAQ (reference sequence). This CDR3 has 14 amino acids. The CDR3 DNA is TGTGCTAGCAGCCGGGGGGACGGCTCCTACGAGCAGTACTTC. Translating it yields CASSRGDGSYEQYF.

This clone was seen a few times. The same CDR3 can be traced to other DNA sequences in this sample. This sequence joins TRBV18 and TRBJ1-1; maybe TRBD1 (5 bases). In germline, CDR1 is KGHSH, CDR2 LQKENI. The V gene lost 6 bases and the J gene lost 2 bases, with 13 bases spanning the gap. The CDR3 runs 14 residues. The CDR3 nucleotides are TGTGCCAGCTCTCCCCAGGGTGGTAACACTGAAGCTTTCTTT. Translating it yields CASSPQGGNTEAFF.

The chain joins TRBV5-4 to TRBJ2-7, with TRBD1 as a possible D gene (6 bases). CDR3 length equals 15 residues. Germline V gives CDR1 SGHNT, CDR2 YYREEE (reference sequence). V lost 5 bases, J lost 0 bases, and 15 bases lay in between. CDR3 sequence: CASSGTGSGSYEQYF. The CDR3 coding sequence is TGTGCCAGCAGTGGTACAGGGTCGGGCTCCTACGAGCAGTACTTC.

This clone was counted a few times. The gene calls are TRBV30 and TRBJ2-5; 12 nucleotides align to TRBD2. With V trimmed by 0 bases and J by 4 bases, 9 bases remained unmatched. This CDR3 has 17 amino acids. Germline loops: CDR1 GTSNPN, CDR2 SVGIG (reference sequence). The CDR3 here is CAWSVGLAGGSGETQYF. In DNA, the CDR3 is TGTGCCTGGAGTGTAGGGCTAGCGGGAGGGTCCGGAGAGACCCAGTACTTC.

The rearrangement uses TRBV29-1 and TRBJ2-7; D unclear. Trimming cost V 4 bases and J 4 bases, with 8 bases left between them. This CDR3 is 11 amino acids long. Germline V lookup: CDR1 SQVTM, CDR2 ANQGSEA. The CDR3 nucleotides are TGCAGCGTTGCGTACGGTTACGAGCAGTACTTC. It encodes CSVAYGYEQYF.

This chain joins TRBV9 and TRBJ2-7; D is perhaps TRBD1 (5 bases). The CDR3 totals 14 residues. The V and J ends lost 1 base and 1 base respectively, with 9 bases between them. CDR1 and CDR2 from the germline V gene are SGDLS and YYNGEE. For the CDR3, the DNA is TGTGCCAGCAGCGTACATCAGGGATCCTACGAGCAGTACTTC. This encodes CASSVHQGSYEQYF.

This clone was counted a few times. The chain recombines TRBV4-1 with TRBJ2-3, with TRBD2 matching 14 bases. The germline V gene has CDR1 MGHRA and CDR2 YSYEKL. V trimming: 2 bases; J trimming: 5 bases; junction bases outside the gene matches: 3. The CDR3 runs 16 residues. CDR3 sequence (DNA): TGCGCCAGCAGCCAACCGGGACTAGCGGGAGAAGATACGCAGTATTTT. Translating it yields CASSQPGLAGEDTQYF.

This clone has just a few counts. The chain joins TRBV5-4 to TRBJ2-5; 8 nucleotides agree with TRBD2. V shed 4 bases and J 5 bases; nucleotides not matched to a gene: 10. Germline V gene lookup returns CDR1 SGHNT and CDR2 YYREEE (reference sequence). CDR3 length equals 15 residues. This CDR3 reads CASSGQTSGSETQYF. In DNA form, the CDR3 reads TGTGCCAGCAGCGGGCAAACCAGCGGGAGTGAGACCCAGTACTTC.

This clone showed up just a few times. Other nucleotide sequences from this sample produce the same CDR3. This chain joins TRBV7-3 and TRBJ1-1; no firm D call. The V end lost 5 bases, the J end lost 0 bases, and 7 bases lay between the germline ends. The CDR3 runs to 13 residues. The V gene's germline CDR1 is SGHTA and CDR2 FQGTGA. The CDR3 reads CASSATVNTEAFF. The CDR3 coding sequence is TGTGCCAGCAGCGCCACAGTGAACACTGAAGCTTTCTTT.

The chain joins TRBV18 to TRBJ2-1; D is unresolved. This CDR3 is 15 amino acids long. Germline loops: CDR1 KGHSH, CDR2 LQKENI. The V and J ends lost 6 bases and 6 bases respectively, with 18 bases between them. The CDR3 protein is CASSPTSSTGNEQFF. The DNA for the CDR3 is TGTGCCAGCTCTCCAACTTCTAGTACGGGCAATGAGCAGTTCTTC.

The V and J genes are TRBV27 and TRBJ2-7; TRBD2 is a possible D gene (5 bases). CDR3 size: 14 residues. The germline V and J ends were trimmed by 6 bases and 3 bases, with 15 bases remaining between them. Germline CDR1 and CDR2: MNHEY and SMNVEV (reference sequence). The CDR3 is CASRTSLGDYEQYF. The CDR3 coding sequence is TGTGCCAGCAGAACATCCTTGGGAGACTACGAGCAGTACTTC.

The rearrangement uses TRBV2 and TRBJ2-3, with TRBD2 matching 11 bases. This CDR3 contains 17 residues. Looked up from germline, CDR1 is SNHLY and CDR2 is FYNNEI. J was trimmed by 5 bases and V by 5 bases; bases with no gene match: 12. The CDR3 DNA reads as TGTGCCAGCAGTTATACCGGGACTAGCGGTTCAGGAGATACGCAGTATTTT. It translates to CASSYTGTSGSGDTQYF.

The V and J genes are TRBV4-1 and TRBJ1-2; D is ambiguous. Trimming removed 2 bases at V and 2 bases at J, with 12 bases between. The CDR3 totals 15 residues. Germline CDR1 reads MGHRA; CDR2 reads YSYEKL. The CDR3 spells CASSQKVGENYGYTF. The CDR3 DNA sequence: TGCGCCAGCAGCCAAAAGGTTGGAGAGAACTATGGCTACACCTTC.

CDR3: CASRTQLNTGELFF. The CDR3 DNA reads as TGTGCCAGCAGGACTCAACTCAACACCGGGGAGCTGTTTTTT. The chain employs TRBV5-4 and TRBJ2-2; no reliable D call. This CDR3 region has 14 residues. V lost 5 bases and J lost 2, with 10 bases in between. Germline assignment: CDR1 SGHNT and CDR2 YYREEE (reference sequence).

This clone was counted only a few times. The rearrangement uses TRBV30 and TRBJ1-2; D is undetermined. The CDR3 contains 13 residues. Trimming pared 5 bases from V and 4 bases from J, leaving 14 bases between. Germline assignment: CDR1 GTSNPN and CDR2 SVGIG (reference sequence). The chain's CDR3 is CAWGLGRFYGYTF. In DNA form, the CDR3 reads TGTGCCTGGGGCCTGGGCCGGTTCTATGGCTACACCTTC. Using reference TRBV30 and TRBJ1-2 for the parts outside the CDR3, the full variable domain is SQTIHQWPATLVQPVGSPLSLECTVEGTSNPNLYWYRQAAGRGLQLLFYSVGIGQISSEVPQNLSASRPQDRQFILSSKKLLLSDSGFYLCAWGLGRFYGYTFGSGTRLTVV.

This clone has more than one count but fewer than ten. This sequence joins TRBV5-1 and TRBJ2-1; 8 bases map to TRBD2. CDR1 and CDR2 (germline): SGHRS, YFSETQ. The V segment lost 4 bases and the J segment 9 bases; nucleotides outside the gene matches: 12. The CDR3 sequence is 15 residues long. CDR3 sequence: CASSPVSAGVGEQFF. In nucleotides, the CDR3 is TGCGCCAGCAGCCCGGTATCAGCGGGAGTTGGTGAGCAGTTCTTC.

J is TRBJ2-4 and V is TRBV4-1; 9 bases fit TRBD1. The CDR3 is 15 residues long. V dropped 6 bases and J dropped 5; count of bases not matched to a gene: 8. Per germline, CDR1 MGHRA and CDR2 YSYEKL. The DNA for the CDR3 is TGCGCCAGCAGTCGCGGACAGGGGCTTCAAAACATTCAGTACTTC. Protein: CASSRGQGLQNIQYF.

The gene calls are TRBV6-4 and TRBJ2-2, with 7 bases lining up with TRBD2. Germline V gene lookup returns CDR1 MRHNA and CDR2 SNTAGT. The CDR3 sequence is 16 residues long. The V gene end was trimmed by 5 bases and the J gene end by 4 bases; junction bases not matched to a gene: 10. The CDR3 is CASSTKAGMGTGELFF. CDR3 DNA sequence: TGTGCCAGCAGTACCAAAGCGGGAATGGGCACCGGGGAGCTGTTTTTT.

This clone was observed a few times. The genes are TRBV28 and TRBJ1-1, with 9 nucleotides matching TRBD1. Per germline, CDR1 MDHEN and CDR2 SYDVKM. This CDR3 contains 12 residues. The V gene end was trimmed by 3 bases and the J gene end by 10 bases; junction bases not matched to a gene: 3. For the CDR3, the DNA is TGTGCCAGCAGTTTCCGACAGGGGGTAGCTTTCTTT. It encodes CASSFRQGVAFF.

This clone was counted a few times. The sample contains more than one DNA sequence encoding this CDR3. The chain carries TRBV6-1 and TRBJ1-4, with 7 bases lining up with TRBD1. V lost 6 bases, J lost 6 bases, and 7 bases stayed unmatched. The germline gives CDR1 MNHNS, CDR2 SASEGT. The CDR3 is 14 residues long. CDR3: CASSAGGAYEKLFF. The CDR3 DNA reads TGTGCCAGCAGCGCAGGGGGAGCATATGAAAAACTGTTTTTT.

V and J are TRBV4-1 and TRBJ2-3; D is uncertain. Trimming pared 4 bases from V and 2 bases from J, leaving 10 bases between. CDR3 length: 14 residues. Germline-derived CDR1 and CDR2 are MGHRA and YSYEKL. For the CDR3, the DNA is TGCGCCAGCAGCCCGTCAGTGAACACAGATACGCAGTATTTT. Its translation: CASSPSVNTDTQYF.

This chain joins TRBV7-9 and TRBJ2-1; 11 positions match TRBD2. V shed 7 bases, J shed 8 bases, and the junction held 13 bases outside the gene matches. The CDR3 length is 16 residues. Germline V gene sequence: CDR1 SEHNR, CDR2 FQNEAQ (reference sequence). The CDR3 coding sequence is TGTGCCAGCACCCCTCGGGGGCTAGCGGGAGGTGATGAGCAGTTCTTC. It is translated as CASTPRGLAGGDEQFF.

The V gene is TRBV5-1, the J gene TRBJ2-5; D is possibly TRBD1 (5 bases). Trimming pared 0 bases from V and 2 bases from J, leaving 8 bases between. The CDR3 has 14 amino acids. Germline CDR1 SGHRS, CDR2 YFSETQ. The CDR3 sequence: CASSLDRLQETQYF. CDR3 nucleotide sequence: TGCGCCAGCAGCTTGGACAGGCTACAAGAGACCCAGTACTTC. The full variable domain, completed using reference TRBV5-1 and TRBJ2-5, is KAGVTQTPRYLIKTRGQQVTLSCSPISGHRSVSWYQQTPGQGLQFLFEYFSETQRNKGNFPGRFSGRQFSNSRSEMNVSTLELGDSALYLCASSLDRLQETQYFGPGTRLLVL.